This TCR beta chain was recovered during a study of CXCR3-negative and CXCR3-positive naive CD8 T cells. Whole-study results and caveats: Comparison of naive subsets found surface CD5 to be comparable, and TCR strength was inferred on the basis of TRB CDR3 properties. Naive cells positive for CXCR3 carried more hydrophobic TRB CDR3s than CXCR3-negative ones.

To note about this clonotype: Its antigen is not known.

In preparing the TRB cDNA libraries, 5' RACE with UMI labels was used. Each CDR3 protein gets one entry in TCRdb, which reprocessed the 5' RACE reads and gives no DNA. The clone table shows around 150,000 distinct CDR3 sequences, with the ten largest holding over 0.35%. Looked up from germline, CDR1 is MNHNY and CDR2 is SVGAGI (reference sequence). This CDR3 is built from 14 residues. This chain links TRBV6-6 with TRBJ1-4. The sample taken for sequencing was naive CXCR3+ CD8+ T cells from blood. As for subset: CD45RO-CCR7+CD27+CD95- naive CD8+ T cells expressing CXCR3 (TNR3+). The receptor was isolated from a human donor in good health. Some clones in this sample may be carry-over from other donors' samples. CDR3 region: CASSYPTSNEKLFF.